This TCR beta chain was sequenced in a study of T cells in Graves' hyperthyroidism and ophthalmopathy. On the study more broadly: Specimen type is peripheral blood, collected at initial diagnosis prior to any treatment. Study-wide results and limits: Appearing also in blood were most of the thyroid clonotypes expanded above 0.001. Ophthalmopathy was told apart from stable hyperthyroidism by a 13 V-J model.

Clinical symptoms, serum thyroxine and TRAb, thyroid ultrasound and orbital computed tomography were used for the diagnoses. The CDR3 extends over 15 amino acids. The germline V gene has CDR1 SEHNR and CDR2 FQNEAQ (reference sequence). V lost 3 bases, J lost 3 bases, and 14 bases lay in between. This clonotype was counted between two and nine times. As yet, its antigen is unknown. Authors of the study amplified TCR beta CDR3 regions from RNA transcripts. With the HTBI primer set, the TCR CDR3 went through a first round of RT-PCR. TCRdb analysed the multiplex PCR reads with MiXCR anew, one entry per CDR3 protein. The repertoire consists of a few hundred thousand distinct CDR3 sequences, with over 15% occurring once and the leading ten covering 15% to 20%.

The receptor's source is a woman under 30 with Graves' ophthalmopathy. This chain joins TRBV7-9 and TRBJ1-1; D gene unclear. Sequenced: blood. In nucleotides, the CDR3 is TGTGCCAGCAGCTTTTTGTGGAGACAAGACACTGAAGCTTTCTTT. It specifies CASSFLWRQDTEAFF.